The 27 T cell receptor beta chains in this list originate from one sample, sequenced in a study of blood T cell repertoires in COVID-19. Libraries were prepared by immunoSEQ multiplex PCR; TCRdb keeps only in-frame clonotypes and omits some of them. The data contain approximately 230,000 clones, roughly four fifths of them seen just once; the ten biggest clones take up 15%. The sample comprised PBMCs or T cells enriched from blood (not recorded which). Receptors were obtained from a man between 35 and 55 years old who had recovered from COVID-19.

The chain employs TRBV9 and TRBJ1-4, with D perhaps matching TRBD1 (5 bases). V was clipped by 3 bases and J by 8 bases, with 17 bases between them. This CDR3 region has 15 residues. CDR1 and CDR2 from the germline V gene are SGDLS and YYNGEE. The CDR3 DNA reads as TGTGCCAGCAGCGCAGACACTCGAACAGGCGAAAAACTGTTTTTT. Its protein product is CASSADTRTGEKLFF.

This chain uses TRBV27 with TRBJ2-5; TRBD2 matches at 15 bases. This CDR3 is 15 amino acids long. After removal of 5 bases from V and 5 bases from J, the junction contained 3 bases not matched to a gene. Germline assignment: CDR1 MNHEY and CDR2 SMNVEV (reference sequence). CDR3 residues: CASSPGLAGGETQYF. CDR3 DNA: TGTGCCAGCAGTCCAGGACTAGCGGGGGGGGAGACCCAGTACTTC.

This chain joins TRBV6-1 and TRBJ2-1, with 11 bases lining up with TRBD2. The CDR3 contains 17 residues. Germline assignment: CDR1 MNHNS and CDR2 SASEGT. The ends lost 2 bases at V and 3 bases at J; junction bases unmatched: 6. CDR3 nucleotide sequence: TGTGCCAGCAGTGAAAACCCAACTAGCGGGAGCTACAATGAGCAGTTCTTC. Amino acids: CASSENPTSGSYNEQFF.

The chain couples TRBV5-1 to TRBJ2-2; 8 positions match TRBD2. V trimming: 4 bases; J trimming: 6 bases; junction bases outside the gene matches: 5. The CDR3 runs 14 residues. CDR1 and CDR2 from the germline V gene are SGHRS and YFSETQ. CDR3: CASSGTSAAGELFF. The CDR3 DNA follows: TGCGCCAGCAGCGGGACTAGTGCTGCCGGGGAGCTGTTTTTT. Variable domain in full (rest from reference TRBV5-1 and TRBJ2-2): KAGVTQTPRYLIKTRGQQVTLSCSPISGHRSVSWYQQTPGQGLQFLFEYFSETQRNKGNFPGRFSGRQFSNSRSEMNVSTLELGDSALYLCASSGTSAAGELFFGEGSRLTVL.

This clone was seen more than once but under ten times. The rearrangement links TRBV3-1 (or the pseudogene TRBV3-2) to TRBJ2-1; perhaps TRBD2 as D (6 bases). V dropped 5 bases and J dropped 3 bases, with 14 bases sitting between them. Germline V gene lookup returns CDR1 LGHDT and CDR2 YNNKEL (reference sequence). The CDR3 covers 15 residues. The CDR3 nucleotides are TGTGCCAGCAGCTTCCGGGGGATCGGCTACAATGAGCAGTTCTTC. Its translation is CASSFRGIGYNEQFF.

The rearrangement joins TRBV5-1 to TRBJ1-1; 8 bases are shared with TRBD1. Germline V lookup: CDR1 SGHRS, CDR2 YFSETQ. The CDR3 is 14 amino acids. Germline trimming cut 2 bases from V and 5 bases from J; bases unmatched to any gene: 5. The CDR3 region is CASSFTGGGTEAFF. The CDR3 region has the DNA TGCGCCAGCAGCTTTACAGGGGGAGGAACTGAAGCTTTCTTT.

The chain recombines TRBV6-5 with TRBJ1-3, with a weak D call TRBD1 (5 bases). There are 15 residues in the CDR3. Trimming shortened V by 5 bases and J by 0 bases, and 11 bases separated the two germline ends. Germline assignment: CDR1 MNHEY and CDR2 SVGAGI. CDR3 residues: CASSPGTNSGNTIYF. The CDR3 region has the DNA TGTGCCAGCAGTCCAGGGACTAACTCTGGAAACACCATATATTTT.

V and J are TRBV2 and TRBJ2-1; 10 bases match TRBD2. There are 17 residues in the CDR3. Germline V gene sequence: CDR1 SNHLY, CDR2 FYNNEI. Germline trimming cut 5 bases from V and 0 bases from J; bases unmatched to any gene: 7. The CDR3 nucleotides are TGTGCCAGCAGTAGGACTAGCGGTGCGAGCTCCTACAATGAGCAGTTCTTC. Encoded protein: CASSRTSGASSYNEQFF.

This clone was recorded a few times. The gene calls are TRBV23-1 and TRBJ1-2, with a tentative D call TRBD1 (6 bases). TRBV23-1 is sorted into the ORF group, with uncertain function. The CDR3 loop spans 12 amino acids. Deletions cut 11 bases from V and 6 bases from J, with 16 bases between. CDR3 amino acids: CARAQGTDGYTF. In DNA form, the CDR3 reads TGCGCCCGCGCGCAGGGGACGGATGGCTACACCTTC.

J is TRBJ1-3 and V is TRBV5-1; D remains ambiguous. Germline CDR1 is SGHRS and CDR2 is YFSETQ. The CDR3 contains 16 residues. Trimming shortened V by 0 bases and J by 0 bases, and 10 bases separated the two germline ends. In nucleotides, the CDR3 is TGCGCCAGCAGCTTGGGATACAGCTCCTCTGGAAACACCATATATTTT. Its protein is CASSLGYSSSGNTIYF.

The chain combines TRBV6-6 with TRBJ1-3; D is possibly TRBD1 (5 bases). The germline CDR1 and CDR2 sequences are MNHNY and SVGAGI (reference sequence). The CDR3 is 16 amino acids. V dropped 0 bases and J dropped 0 bases, with 9 bases sitting between them. The DNA for the CDR3 is TGTGCCAGCAGTTACTCTCTGGGGGGCTCTGGAAACACCATATATTTT. Protein product: CASSYSLGGSGNTIYF.

The gene calls are TRBV10-3 and TRBJ2-1, with 8 bases fitting TRBD2. This CDR3 region has 13 residues. Per germline, CDR1 ENHRY and CDR2 SYGVKD. With V trimmed by 9 bases and J by 7 bases, 8 bases remained unmatched. This chain's CDR3 is CAIRAGVENEQFF. The CDR3 nucleotides read TGTGCCATTAGAGCGGGAGTCGAGAATGAGCAGTTCTTC.

The chain employs TRBV5-1 and TRBJ2-3; 8 bases align to TRBD2. V was clipped by 4 bases and J by 7 bases; unmatched bases: 5. CDR3 size: 13 residues. Germline V gene data show CDR1 as SGHRS and CDR2 as YFSETQ. CDR3 in DNA: TGCGCCAGCAGCCCGGGAGGGGGAAATACGCAGTATTTT. Its protein is CASSPGGGNTQYF.

This clone was observed a handful of times. The chain combines TRBV29-1 with TRBJ2-2, with D maybe TRBD2 (6 bases). Trimming took 2 bases from V and 0 from J, leaving 16 bases between them. The CDR3 covers 17 residues. Germline CDR1 is SQVTM and CDR2 is ANQGSEA. The CDR3 DNA reads TGCAGCGTTGAACTTTTTGGGCGGGGCGCGAACACCGGGGAGCTGTTTTTT. Translation gives CSVELFGRGANTGELFF.

The rearrangement joins TRBV5-1 to TRBJ1-2; the D gene is possibly TRBD1 (6 bases). This CDR3 contains 15 residues. V was cut by 4 bases and J by 3 bases, with 16 bases left in between. Germline V gene data show CDR1 as SGHRS and CDR2 as YFSETQ. CDR3 nucleotide sequence: TGCGCCAGCAGCCCCACTGACAGGCTCGACTATGGCTACACCTTC. It specifies CASSPTDRLDYGYTF.

The gene calls are TRBV7-3 and TRBJ2-3; 13 nucleotides match TRBD2. Germline V gene lookup returns CDR1 SGHTA and CDR2 FQGTGA. This CDR3 contains 15 residues. V was pared by 5 bases and J by 5 bases, with 4 bases of the junction left unmatched. CDR3 coding DNA: TGTGCCAGCAGCACGGGACTAGCGGGGATAGATACGCAGTATTTT. It yields the protein CASSTGLAGIDTQYF.

V usage is TRBV28 and J usage is TRBJ1-5; 8 bases align to TRBD1. This CDR3 has 13 amino acids. From germline, CDR1 is MDHEN and CDR2 SYDVKM. V gave up 10 bases and J gave up 7 bases; unmatched junction bases: 9. CDR3 amino acids: CANGDRREQPQHF. CDR3 in DNA: TGTGCCAACGGGGACAGGCGCGAACAGCCCCAGCATTTT.

The gene calls are TRBV18 and TRBJ2-3, with D possibly being TRBD2 (5 bases). The CDR3 runs 16 residues. Germline loops: CDR1 KGHSH, CDR2 LQKENI. Trimming took off 3 bases at V and 0 bases at J, with 13 bases between the two ends. CDR3 coding DNA: TGTGCCAGCTCACCCGTCGCCGGGGTCAGCACAGATACGCAGTATTTT. As protein: CASSPVAGVSTDTQYF. Together with reference TRBV18 and TRBJ2-3, the CDR3 gives the full variable domain: NAGVMQNPRHLVRRRGQEARLRCSPMKGHSHVYWYRQLPEEGLKFMVYLQKENIIDESGMPKERFSAEFPKEGPSILRIQQVVRGDSAAYFCASSPVAGVSTDTQYFGPGTRLTVL.

The chain employs TRBV19 and TRBJ2-7, with a possible D match to TRBD1 (6 bases). The CDR3 consists of 14 residues. Between the trimmed V and J ends, which lost 7 bases and 0 bases, there was a span of 13 bases. Germline V lookup: CDR1 LNHDA, CDR2 SQIVND (reference sequence). The CDR3 DNA sequence: TGTGCCAGTAAGACAGGCGCCAGCTCCTACGAGCAGTACTTC. It is translated as CASKTGASSYEQYF.

V and J are TRBV18 and TRBJ2-1; a weak D match, TRBD2 (5 bases). CDR1 and CDR2 (germline): KGHSH, LQKENI. CDR3 length equals 16 residues. The V gene lost 0 bases and the J gene lost 8 bases, with 17 bases spanning the gap. The CDR3 nucleotides read TGTGCCAGCTCACCACCGGGGAGCAGGCTCAGCGATGAGCAGTTCTTC. It translates to CASSPPGSRLSDEQFF.

The CDR3 bases are TGTGCCAGCATTGGGGGGATTGCCTACGAGCAGTACTTC. Amino acids: CASIGGIAYEQYF. The V and J genes are TRBV2 and TRBJ2-7; TRBD2 might be the D (6 bases). The V end lost 7 bases, the J end lost 2 bases, and 12 bases lay between the germline ends. The length of the CDR3 is 13 residues. The germline gives CDR1 SNHLY, CDR2 FYNNEI.

V usage is TRBV2 and J usage is TRBJ2-1, with D tentatively TRBD1 (5 bases). CDR1 and CDR2 from the germline V gene are SNHLY and FYNNEI. Trimming took off 4 bases at V and 10 bases at J, with 14 bases between the two ends. The CDR3 is 13 amino acids. CDR3: CASSGDIGQEQFF. The CDR3 DNA follows: TGTGCCAGCAGTGGGGATATAGGACAAGAGCAGTTCTTC. The full variable domain, rest sourced from reference TRBV2 and TRBJ2-1, is EPEVTQTPSHQVTQMGQEVILRCVPISNHLYFYWYRQILGQKVEFLVSFYNNEISEKSEIFDDQFSVERPDGSNFTLKIRSTKLEDSAMYFCASSGDIGQEQFFGPGTRLTVL.

V usage is TRBV7-9 and J usage is TRBJ2-7; unclear D gene. Looked up from germline, CDR1 is SEHNR and CDR2 is FQNEAQ (reference sequence). V was trimmed by 2 bases and J by 5 bases, leaving 7 bases between them. CDR3 length equals 12 residues. This chain's CDR3 is CASSLPSDEQYF. In DNA form, the CDR3 reads TGTGCCAGCAGCTTACCATCGGACGAGCAGTACTTC.

This clone occurred once. The CDR3 spells CASSQGREAVGDTQYF. In nucleotides, the CDR3 is TGCGCCAGCAGCCAAGGCAGGGAGGCGGTGGGAGATACGCAGTATTTT. The J gene is TRBJ2-3, the V gene TRBV4-1; D is perhaps TRBD2 (6 bases). The germline CDR1 and CDR2 sequences are MGHRA and YSYEKL. Deletions cut 1 base from V and 5 bases from J, with 16 bases between. The CDR3 runs 16 residues.

The gene calls are TRBV4-2 and TRBJ1-2; no clear D. The germline V gene has CDR1 LGHNA and CDR2 YNFKEQ. CDR3 length: 15 amino acids. Trimming removed 0 bases at V and 2 bases at J, with 10 bases between. CDR3 DNA sequence: TGTGCCAGCAGCCAAGAACACAGCAAAAACTATGGCTACACCTTC. Translated, it gives CASSQEHSKNYGYTF.

This chain uses TRBV5-1 with TRBJ2-3, with 10 bases lining up with TRBD2. The CDR3 runs 16 residues. The trim removed 4 bases at V and 2 bases at J, leaving 7 bases unmatched. Per the germline V gene, CDR1 is SGHRS and CDR2 is YFSETQ. The CDR3 sequence is CASSATSGNPTDTQYF. The CDR3 DNA is TGCGCCAGCAGCGCCACTAGCGGGAACCCCACAGATACGCAGTATTTT.

This clone was found once. This chain joins TRBV5-1 and TRBJ1-4; TRBD1 matches 7 bases. After removal of 4 bases from V and 8 bases from J, the junction contained 14 bases not matched to a gene. The CDR3 consists of 16 residues. Per germline, CDR1 SGHRS and CDR2 YFSETQ. The CDR3 loop reads CASSPTLTGLGEKLFF. The CDR3 nucleotides read TGCGCCAGCAGCCCCACACTGACAGGGTTAGGAGAAAAACTGTTTTTT. Using reference TRBV5-1 and TRBJ1-4 for the parts outside the CDR3, the full variable domain is KAGVTQTPRYLIKTRGQQVTLSCSPISGHRSVSWYQQTPGQGLQFLFEYFSETQRNKGNFPGRFSGRQFSNSRSEMNVSTLELGDSALYLCASSPTLTGLGEKLFFGSGTQLSVL.